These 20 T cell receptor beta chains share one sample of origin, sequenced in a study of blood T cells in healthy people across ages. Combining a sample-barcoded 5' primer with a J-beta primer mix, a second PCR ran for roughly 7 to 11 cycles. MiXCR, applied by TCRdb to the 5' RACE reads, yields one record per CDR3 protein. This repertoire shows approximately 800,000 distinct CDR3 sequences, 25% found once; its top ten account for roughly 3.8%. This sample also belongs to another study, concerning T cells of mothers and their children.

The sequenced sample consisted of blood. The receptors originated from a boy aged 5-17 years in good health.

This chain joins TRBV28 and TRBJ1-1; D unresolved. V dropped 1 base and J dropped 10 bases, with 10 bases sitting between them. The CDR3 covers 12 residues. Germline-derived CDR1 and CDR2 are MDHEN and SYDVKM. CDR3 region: CASSLLGKVAFF. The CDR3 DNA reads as TGTGCCAGCAGTTTATTAGGCAAGGTAGCTTTCTTT.

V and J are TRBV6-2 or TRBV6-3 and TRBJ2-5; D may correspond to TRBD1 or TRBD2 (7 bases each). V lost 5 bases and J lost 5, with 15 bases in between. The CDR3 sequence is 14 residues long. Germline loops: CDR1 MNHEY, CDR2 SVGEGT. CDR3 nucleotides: TGTGCCAGCAGTGTCACAGGGGAGGGGGAGACCCAGTACTTC. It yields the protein CASSVTGEGETQYF.

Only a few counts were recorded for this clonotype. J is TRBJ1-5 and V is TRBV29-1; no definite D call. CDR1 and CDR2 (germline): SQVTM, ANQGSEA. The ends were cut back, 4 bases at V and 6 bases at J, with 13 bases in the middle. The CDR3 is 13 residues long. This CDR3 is CSVAVGSGQPQHF. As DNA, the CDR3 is TGCAGCGTTGCGGTAGGGTCAGGTCAGCCCCAGCATTTT. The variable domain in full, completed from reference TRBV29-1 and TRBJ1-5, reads SAVISQKPSRDICQRGTSLTIQCQVDSQVTMMFWYRQQPGQSLTLIATANQGSEATYESGFVIDKFPISRPNLTFSTLTVSNMSPEDSSIYLCSVAVGSGQPQHFGDGTRLSIL.

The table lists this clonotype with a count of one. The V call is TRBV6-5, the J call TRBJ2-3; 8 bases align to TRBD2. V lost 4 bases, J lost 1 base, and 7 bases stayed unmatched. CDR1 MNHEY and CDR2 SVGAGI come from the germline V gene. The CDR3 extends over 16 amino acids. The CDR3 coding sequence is TGTGCCAGCAGTTCTCAAGCGGGGGTTGGCACAGATACGCAGTATTTT. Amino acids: CASSSQAGVGTDTQYF.

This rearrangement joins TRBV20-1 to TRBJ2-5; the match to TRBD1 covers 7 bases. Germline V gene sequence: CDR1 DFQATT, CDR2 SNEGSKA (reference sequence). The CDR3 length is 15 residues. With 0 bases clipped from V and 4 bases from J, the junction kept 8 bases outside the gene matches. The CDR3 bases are TGCAGTGCTAGAGATCAACTCACAGGGGTAGAGACCCAGTACTTC. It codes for CSARDQLTGVETQYF.

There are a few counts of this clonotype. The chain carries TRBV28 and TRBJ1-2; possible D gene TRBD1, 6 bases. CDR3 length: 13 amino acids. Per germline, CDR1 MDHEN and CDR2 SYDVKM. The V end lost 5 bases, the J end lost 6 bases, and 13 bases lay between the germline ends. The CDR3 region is CASSPTGYHGYTF. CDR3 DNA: TGTGCCAGCAGTCCCACAGGGTACCATGGCTACACCTTC.

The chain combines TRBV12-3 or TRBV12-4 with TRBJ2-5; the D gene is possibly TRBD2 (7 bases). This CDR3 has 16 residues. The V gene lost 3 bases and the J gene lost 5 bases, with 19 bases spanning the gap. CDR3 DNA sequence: TGTGCCAGCAGTTTCCCCGCGGGGGCTCGGGGGGAGACCCAGTACTTC. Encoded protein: CASSFPAGARGETQYF.

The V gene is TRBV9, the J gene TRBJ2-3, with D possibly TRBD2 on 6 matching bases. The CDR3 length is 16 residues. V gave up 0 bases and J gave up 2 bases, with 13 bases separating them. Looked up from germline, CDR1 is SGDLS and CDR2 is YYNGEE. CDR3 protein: CASSVDGGGTTDTQYF. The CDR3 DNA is TGTGCCAGCAGCGTAGATGGAGGCGGGACCACAGATACGCAGTATTTT. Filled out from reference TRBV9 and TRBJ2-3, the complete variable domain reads DSGVTQTPKHLITATGQRVTLRCSPRSGDLSVYWYQQSLDQGLQFLIQYYNGEERAKGNILERFSAQQFPDLHSELNLSSLELGDSALYFCASSVDGGGTTDTQYFGPGTRLTVL.

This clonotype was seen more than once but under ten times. The CDR3 is CASSLGSGPSGANVLTF. In nucleotides, the CDR3 is TGCGCCAGCAGCTTGGGTAGCGGACCATCCGGGGCCAACGTCCTGACTTTC. The chain has TRBV5-1 and TRBJ2-6, with a possible D match to TRBD2 (6 bases). V was shortened by 0 bases and J by 4 bases, with 14 bases between the two germline ends. The germline CDR1 and CDR2 sequences are SGHRS and YFSETQ. The CDR3 extends over 17 amino acids.

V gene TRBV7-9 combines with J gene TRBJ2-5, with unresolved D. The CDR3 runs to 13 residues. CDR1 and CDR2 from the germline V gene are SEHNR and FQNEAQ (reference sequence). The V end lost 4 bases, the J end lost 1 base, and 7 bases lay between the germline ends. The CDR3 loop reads CASSSGFQETQYF. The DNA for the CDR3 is TGTGCCAGCAGCTCGGGTTTCCAAGAGACCCAGTACTTC.

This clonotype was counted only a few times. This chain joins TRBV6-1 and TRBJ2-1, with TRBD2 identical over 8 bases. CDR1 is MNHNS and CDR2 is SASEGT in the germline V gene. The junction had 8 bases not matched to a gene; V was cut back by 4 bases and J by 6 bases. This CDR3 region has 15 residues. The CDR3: CASSGGGLSSNEQFF. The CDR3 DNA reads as TGTGCCAGCAGTGGCGGGGGGCTATCTTCCAATGAGCAGTTCTTC.

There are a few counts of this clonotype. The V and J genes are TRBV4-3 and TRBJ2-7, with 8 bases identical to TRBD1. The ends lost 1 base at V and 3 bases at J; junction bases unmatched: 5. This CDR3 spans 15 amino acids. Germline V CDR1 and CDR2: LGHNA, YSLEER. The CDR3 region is CASSQGTGNVYEQYF. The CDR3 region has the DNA TGCGCCAGCAGCCAAGGGACAGGGAACGTCTACGAGCAGTACTTC.

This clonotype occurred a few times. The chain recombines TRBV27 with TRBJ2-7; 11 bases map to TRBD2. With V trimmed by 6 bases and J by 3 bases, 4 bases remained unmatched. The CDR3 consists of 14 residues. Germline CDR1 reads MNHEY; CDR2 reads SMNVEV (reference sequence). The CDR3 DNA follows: TGTGCCAGCAGGACTAGCGGGGACCACTACGAGCAGTACTTC. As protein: CASRTSGDHYEQYF.

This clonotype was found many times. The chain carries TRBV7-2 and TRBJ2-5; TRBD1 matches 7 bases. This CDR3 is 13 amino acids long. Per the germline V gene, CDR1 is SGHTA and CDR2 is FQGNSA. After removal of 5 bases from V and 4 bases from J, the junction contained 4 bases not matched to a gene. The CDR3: CASSLGQVETQYF. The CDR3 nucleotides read TGTGCCAGCAGCCTTGGACAGGTAGAGACCCAGTACTTC. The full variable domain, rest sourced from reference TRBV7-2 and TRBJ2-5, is GAGVSQSPSNKVTEKGKDVELRCDPISGHTALYWYRQSLGQGLEFLIYFQGNSAPDKSGLPSDRFSAERTGGSVSTLTIQRTQQEDSAVYLCASSLGQVETQYFGPGTRLLVL.

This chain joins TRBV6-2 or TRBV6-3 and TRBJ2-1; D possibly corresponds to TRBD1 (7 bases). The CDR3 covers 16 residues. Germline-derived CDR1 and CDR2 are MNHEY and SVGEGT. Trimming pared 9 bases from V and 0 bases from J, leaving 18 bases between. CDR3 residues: CASQGEADSSYNEQFF. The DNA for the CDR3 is TGTGCCAGTCAGGGGGAGGCGGATAGCTCCTACAATGAGCAGTTCTTC.

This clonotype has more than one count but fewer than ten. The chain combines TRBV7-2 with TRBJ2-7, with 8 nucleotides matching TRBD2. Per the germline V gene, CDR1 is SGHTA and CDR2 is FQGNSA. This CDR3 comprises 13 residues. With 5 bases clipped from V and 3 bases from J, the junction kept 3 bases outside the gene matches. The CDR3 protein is CASSPSGYYEQYF. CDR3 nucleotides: TGTGCCAGCAGCCCTAGCGGGTACTACGAGCAGTACTTC.

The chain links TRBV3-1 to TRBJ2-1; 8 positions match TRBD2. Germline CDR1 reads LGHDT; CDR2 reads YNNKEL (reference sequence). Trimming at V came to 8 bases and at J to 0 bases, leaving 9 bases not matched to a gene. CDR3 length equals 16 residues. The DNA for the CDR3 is TGTGCCAGCTACGGGAGGGGTATGGTCTCCTACAATGAGCAGTTCTTC. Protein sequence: CASYGRGMVSYNEQFF.

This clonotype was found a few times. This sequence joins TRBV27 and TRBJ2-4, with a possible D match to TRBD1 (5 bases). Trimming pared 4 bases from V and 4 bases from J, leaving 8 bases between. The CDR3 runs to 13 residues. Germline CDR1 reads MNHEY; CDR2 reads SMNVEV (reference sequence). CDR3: CASSWGPKNIQYF. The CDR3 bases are TGTGCCAGCAGTTGGGGCCCGAAAAACATTCAGTACTTC.

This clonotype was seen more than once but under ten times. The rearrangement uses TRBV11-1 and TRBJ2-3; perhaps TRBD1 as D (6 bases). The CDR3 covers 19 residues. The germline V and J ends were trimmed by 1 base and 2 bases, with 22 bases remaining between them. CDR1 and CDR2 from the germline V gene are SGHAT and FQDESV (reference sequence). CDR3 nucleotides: TGTGCCAGCAGCTTAGTAGATTATGGCAGGGGAACCTACACAGATACGCAGTATTTT. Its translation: CASSLVDYGRGTYTDTQYF.

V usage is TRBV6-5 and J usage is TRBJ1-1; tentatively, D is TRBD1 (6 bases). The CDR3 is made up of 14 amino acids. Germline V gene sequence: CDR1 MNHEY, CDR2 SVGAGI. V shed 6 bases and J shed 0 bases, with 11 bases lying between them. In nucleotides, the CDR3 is TGTGCCAGCAGGCGGGACACCTTGAACACTGAAGCTTTCTTT. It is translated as CASRRDTLNTEAFF.